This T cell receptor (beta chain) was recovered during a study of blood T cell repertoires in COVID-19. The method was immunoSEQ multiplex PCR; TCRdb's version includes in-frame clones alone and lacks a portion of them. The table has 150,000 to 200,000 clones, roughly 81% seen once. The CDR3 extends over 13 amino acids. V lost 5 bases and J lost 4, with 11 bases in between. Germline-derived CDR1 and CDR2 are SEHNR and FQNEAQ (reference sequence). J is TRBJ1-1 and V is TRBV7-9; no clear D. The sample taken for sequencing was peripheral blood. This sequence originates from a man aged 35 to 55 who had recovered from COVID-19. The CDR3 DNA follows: TGTGCCAGCAGCGAAGAGAGTTTCACTGAAGCTTTCTTT. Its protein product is CASSEESFTEAFF.